Each of the 20 T cell receptor beta chains below was sequenced from the same sample in a study of technical replicates of blood from several donors. Sequenced by immunoSEQ multiplex PCR; TCRdb stores in-frame clones only, minus some. The sample holds about 80,000 clones; roughly 98% are singletons and the top ten take approximately 0.15%. Sequenced sample: T cells isolated from PBMCs. The receptors were sampled from a human donor in good health.

The chain is built from TRBV4-1 and TRBJ2-2, with a possible D match to TRBD1 (6 bases). The CDR3 runs to 18 residues. Per the germline V gene, CDR1 is MGHRA and CDR2 is YSYEKL. Trimming removed 6 bases at V and 4 bases at J, with 24 bases between. CDR3 coding DNA: TGCGCCAGCAGACCTAACGTCGGTTCTCCCAGGGGCACCGGGGAGCTGTTTTTT. Amino acids: CASRPNVGSPRGTGELFF.

The chain is built from TRBV13 and TRBJ2-3; D is possibly TRBD2 (5 bases). Between the trimmed V and J ends, which lost 0 bases and 0 bases, there was a span of 10 bases. Per germline, CDR1 PRHDT and CDR2 FYEKMQ (reference sequence). The CDR3 sequence is 16 residues long. The CDR3 region is CASSLGGITSTDTQYF. As DNA, the CDR3 is TGTGCCAGCAGCTTAGGCGGGATAACTAGCACAGATACGCAGTATTTT.

The genes are TRBV5-6 and TRBJ2-5; D remains unclear. Per the germline V gene, CDR1 is SGHDT and CDR2 is YYEEEE. The CDR3 extends over 11 amino acids. V gave up 1 base and J gave up 5 bases, with 3 bases separating them. CDR3 in DNA: TGTGCCAGCAGCTTGCGGGAGACCCAGTACTTC. This codes for CASSLRETQYF. Variable domain in full (rest from reference TRBV5-6 and TRBJ2-5): DAGVTQSPTHLIKTRGQQVTLRCSPKSGHDTVSWYQQALGQGPQFIFQYYEEEERQRGNFPDRFSGHQFPNYSSELNVNALLLGDSALYLCASSLRETQYFGPGTRLLVL.

V gene TRBV7-9 combines with J gene TRBJ1-2; 8 bases agree with TRBD1. CDR1 is SEHNR and CDR2 is FQNEAQ in the germline V gene (reference sequence). This CDR3 region has 14 residues. V lost 3 bases, J lost 1 base, and 1 base stayed unmatched. In DNA, the CDR3 is TGTGCCAGCAGCTTCGGACAGGGTAACTATGGCTACACCTTC. This sequence encodes CASSFGQGNYGYTF.

V and J are TRBV5-4 and TRBJ2-1; TRBD2 aligns across 9 bases. The CDR3 has 16 amino acids. The germline gives CDR1 SGHNT, CDR2 YYREEE (reference sequence). The V gene end was trimmed by 0 bases and the J gene end by 8 bases; junction bases not matched to a gene: 9. The CDR3 sequence: CASSLGTSVAPDEQFF. CDR3 DNA: TGTGCCAGCAGCTTGGGGACTAGCGTGGCACCCGATGAGCAGTTCTTC.

The chain recombines TRBV5-4 with TRBJ1-5, with 9 nucleotides matching TRBD1. The CDR3 totals 15 residues. Germline trimming cut 4 bases from V and 4 bases from J; bases unmatched to any gene: 6. The germline CDR1 and CDR2 sequences are SGHNT and YYREEE (reference sequence). In nucleotides, the CDR3 is TGTGCCAGCAGCCAGGGGACAGGGAGGAATCAGCCCCAGCATTTT. Translating it yields CASSQGTGRNQPQHF. The variable domain in full, completed from reference TRBV5-4 and TRBJ1-5, reads ETGVTQSPTHLIKTRGQQVTLRCSSQSGHNTVSWYQQALGQGPQFIFQYYREEENGRGNFPPRFSGLQFPNYSSELNVNALELDDSALYLCASSQGTGRNQPQHFGDGTRLSIL.

The rearrangement links TRBV19 to TRBJ2-1, with TRBD2 as a possible D gene (5 bases). V lost 5 bases and J lost 7, with 9 bases in between. The germline V gene encodes CDR1 LNHDA and CDR2 SQIVND (reference sequence). The CDR3 totals 12 residues. This chain's CDR3 is CASSFPGNEQFF. CDR3 in DNA: TGTGCCAGTAGTTTTCCGGGAAATGAGCAGTTCTTC.

This chain uses TRBV5-6 with TRBJ1-1, with a tentative D call TRBD1 (5 bases). From germline, CDR1 is SGHDT and CDR2 YYEEEE. This CDR3 contains 17 residues. V lost 4 bases to trimming and J lost 3 bases, with 22 bases between them. The CDR3 region has the DNA TGTGCCAGCAGCCCCCCTGACAGTCTGCGAGAGGACACTGAAGCTTTCTTT. Amino acids: CASSPPDSLREDTEAFF.

The chain joins TRBV5-1 to TRBJ2-3; D is possibly TRBD1 (6 bases). The CDR3 has 15 amino acids. The germline V and J ends were trimmed by 3 bases and 0 bases, with 11 bases remaining between them. In germline, CDR1 is SGHRS, CDR2 YFSETQ. The CDR3 nucleotides read TGCGCCAGCAGCTATAACAGGGAGAGCACAGATACGCAGTATTTT. This gives the protein CASSYNRESTDTQYF. Variable domain in full (rest from reference TRBV5-1 and TRBJ2-3): KAGVTQTPRYLIKTRGQQVTLSCSPISGHRSVSWYQQTPGQGLQFLFEYFSETQRNKGNFPGRFSGRQFSNSRSEMNVSTLELGDSALYLCASSYNRESTDTQYFGPGTRLTVL.

V and J are TRBV19 and TRBJ2-5, with TRBD2 matching 7 bases. CDR1 is LNHDA and CDR2 is SQIVND in the germline V gene (reference sequence). CDR3 size: 14 residues. The ends lost 0 bases at V and 5 bases at J; junction bases unmatched: 3. The CDR3 sequence is CASSIEGGTETQYF. CDR3 nucleotide sequence: TGTGCCAGTAGTATAGAGGGGGGGACGGAGACCCAGTACTTC.

This chain links TRBV14 with TRBJ2-5; maybe TRBD2 (5 bases). CDR3 size: 15 residues. Trimming took 2 bases from V and 1 from J, leaving 11 bases between them. The V gene's germline CDR1 is SGHDN and CDR2 FVKESK. The CDR3 coding sequence is TGTGCCAGCAGCCAACGCATTCGGGGCCAAGAGACCCAGTACTTC. Its protein is CASSQRIRGQETQYF.

The chain combines TRBV7-6 with TRBJ2-5; 7 positions agree with TRBD2. CDR1 and CDR2 (germline): SGHVS, FNYEAQ. V shed 4 bases, J shed 2 bases, and the junction held 13 bases outside the gene matches. The CDR3 contains 17 residues. The CDR3 protein is CASSSLAFLAEQETQYF. In DNA form, the CDR3 reads TGTGCCAGCAGCTCACTAGCGTTCCTGGCCGAGCAAGAGACCCAGTACTTC. Full variable domain (missing parts from reference TRBV7-6 and TRBJ2-5): GAGVSQSPRYKVTKRGQDVALRCDPISGHVSLYWYRQALGQGPEFLTYFNYEAQQDKSGLPNDRFSAERPEGSISTLTIQRTEQRDSAMYRCASSSLAFLAEQETQYFGPGTRLLVL.

The chain couples TRBV13 to TRBJ2-7, with 8 bases lining up with TRBD1. This CDR3 is 19 amino acids long. Germline lookup yields CDR1 PRHDT and CDR2 FYEKMQ (reference sequence). Trimming cost V 5 bases and J 3 bases; bases outside gene matches: 21. The CDR3 spells CASSEYRNRAGQVLYEQYF. Here the CDR3 DNA reads TGTGCCAGCAGCGAATATCGGAACCGCGCGGGACAGGTCCTCTACGAGCAGTACTTC.

The CDR3, as DNA: TGTGCCAGCAGCTTGCGTCAGTCCAATCAGCCCCAGCATTTT. This codes for CASSLRQSNQPQHF. The chain couples TRBV5-5 to TRBJ1-5; D is unresolved. With 1 base removed from V and 3 bases from J, the gap between germline ends came to 8 bases. This CDR3 is built from 14 residues. CDR1 is SGHKS and CDR2 is YYEKEE in the germline V gene (reference sequence). Supplemented by reference TRBV5-5 and TRBJ1-5, the full variable domain reads DAGVTQSPTHLIKTRGQQVTLRCSPISGHKSVSWYQQVLGQGPQFIFQYYEKEERGRGNFPDRFSARQFPNYSSELNVNALLLGDSALYLCASSLRQSNQPQHFGDGTRLSIL.

V gene TRBV6-5 combines with J gene TRBJ1-4; D gene unclear. V lost 6 bases and J lost 7, with 9 bases in between. CDR1 and CDR2 from the germline V gene are MNHEY and SVGAGI. The CDR3 consists of 12 residues. This CDR3 is CASSPRGEKLFF. CDR3 coding DNA: TGTGCCAGCAGCCCCCGAGGTGAAAAACTGTTTTTT.

The chain carries TRBV5-6 and TRBJ1-2, with D hard to call. V was shortened by 1 base and J by 4 bases, with 8 bases between the two germline ends. The CDR3 has 13 amino acids. CDR1 and CDR2 from the germline V gene are SGHDT and YYEEEE. CDR3 in DNA: TGTGCCAGCAGCTTGTTTGCCGGCTATGGCTACACCTTC. Residues: CASSLFAGYGYTF.

The chain joins TRBV2 to TRBJ2-7; D may be TRBD1 (5 bases). Trimming left V 6 bases short and J 6 bases short, with 18 bases between. In germline, CDR1 is SNHLY, CDR2 FYNNEI. The CDR3 runs 14 residues. CDR3 amino acids: CASRSTASIFEQYF. The CDR3 bases are TGTGCCAGCAGGTCGACAGCCTCCATTTTCGAGCAGTACTTC.

The V gene is TRBV5-1, the J gene TRBJ1-1, with D possibly being TRBD1 (6 bases). Deletions cut 5 bases from V and 6 bases from J, with 17 bases between. This CDR3 is 14 amino acids long. CDR1 SGHRS and CDR2 YFSETQ come from the germline V gene. CDR3 sequence reads: CASRAAGAFSEAFF. Here the CDR3 DNA reads TGCGCCAGCAGAGCGGCGGGGGCCTTCTCTGAAGCTTTCTTT.

The chain carries TRBV7-2 and TRBJ1-3; D gene unclear. Germline V gene lookup returns CDR1 SGHTA and CDR2 FQGNSA. Trimming left V 1 base short and J 0 bases short, with 4 bases between. The CDR3 is 14 amino acids. The CDR3 loop is CASSLGSSGNTIYF. The CDR3 nucleotides read TGTGCCAGCAGCTTAGGCAGCTCTGGAAACACCATATATTTT.

This sequence joins TRBV18 and TRBJ2-5, with D unresolved. The CDR3 is 13 amino acids. Germline lookup yields CDR1 KGHSH and CDR2 LQKENI. V lost 2 bases and J lost 1, with 5 bases in between. The CDR3 here is CASSPSGQETQYF. CDR3 in DNA: TGTGCCAGCTCACCATCAGGCCAAGAGACCCAGTACTTC.